These 12 T cell receptor beta chains were sequenced from one sample in a study of cytomegalovirus exposure and HLA in healthy donors. PCR employed 60 Vbeta and 13 Jbeta primers. This table comes from immunoSEQ multiplex PCR, and its TCRdb copy is limited to in-frame clones, with some not included. The sample contains about 100,000 clones, 75% to 85% of which appear only once. The material sequenced was PBMCs. These receptors were taken from a female donor in good health and CMV-seropositive.

V and J are TRBV27 and TRBJ1-1; D perhaps matches TRBD1 (5 bases). Trimming took off 7 bases at V and 8 bases at J, with 26 bases between the two ends. The CDR3 is 16 residues long. Per germline, CDR1 MNHEY and CDR2 SMNVEV (reference sequence). CDR3 protein: CASNPFGGARRYEAFF. CDR3 nucleotides: TGTGCCAGCAACCCTTTTGGAGGGGCTCGAAGGTACGAAGCTTTCTTT.

This chain connects TRBV6-1 to TRBJ2-6, with 7 bases that match TRBD1. The V gene's germline CDR1 is MNHNS and CDR2 SASEGT. The CDR3 has 15 amino acids. With V trimmed by 6 bases and J by 1 base, 3 bases remained unmatched. The CDR3 coding sequence is TGTGCCAGCAGGGCGACAGGGTCTGGGGCCAACGTCCTGACTTTC. Encoded protein: CASRATGSGANVLTF.

The chain joins TRBV19 to TRBJ2-1; D remains unclear. CDR1 is LNHDA, CDR2 SQIVND, per germline (reference sequence). The CDR3 totals 14 residues. V shed 2 bases and J shed 8 bases, with 13 bases lying between them. The CDR3 loop is CASSIRGRSHEQFF. For the CDR3, the DNA is TGTGCCAGTAGTATACGAGGTAGGTCGCATGAGCAGTTCTTC. Filled out from reference TRBV19 and TRBJ2-1, the complete variable domain reads DGGITQSPKYLFRKEGQNVTLSCEQNLNHDAMYWYRQDPGQGLRLIYYSQIVNDFQKGDIAEGYSVSREKKESFPLTVTSAQKNPTAFYLCASSIRGRSHEQFFGPGTRLTVL.

This clone was counted between two and nine times. The chain joins TRBV9 to TRBJ2-5; 16 bases agree with TRBD2. The germline gives CDR1 SGDLS, CDR2 YYNGEE. The CDR3 extends over 19 amino acids. Germline trimming cut 0 bases from V and 5 bases from J; bases unmatched to any gene: 10. CDR3: CASSVGVGLAGGAGETQYF. The CDR3 DNA reads as TGTGCCAGCAGCGTAGGGGTGGGACTAGCGGGAGGGGCCGGGGAGACCCAGTACTTC.

V and J are TRBV7-6 and TRBJ2-2; 8 positions agree with TRBD2. With V trimmed by 2 bases and J by 8 bases, 7 bases remained unmatched. Germline V gene sequence: CDR1 SGHVS, CDR2 FNYEAQ. The length of the CDR3 is 15 residues. The CDR3 protein is CASSLSPGGPGELFF. In DNA, the CDR3 is TGTGCCAGCAGCTTATCCCCGGGGGGGCCAGGGGAGCTGTTTTTT.

The chain employs TRBV6-5 and TRBJ2-6, with D tentatively TRBD1 (5 bases). This CDR3 spans 15 amino acids. CDR1 MNHEY and CDR2 SVGAGI come from the germline V gene. V was shortened by 6 bases and J by 4 bases, with 13 bases between the two germline ends. DNA for the CDR3: TGTGCCAGCAGCCGAAGACCAGGGGGGGCCAACGTCCTGACTTTC. This translates into CASSRRPGGANVLTF.

V is TRBV19 and J is TRBJ2-3; weak D call: TRBD2 (6 bases). The CDR3 spans 14 residues. Between the trimmed V and J ends, which lost 8 bases and 0 bases, there was a span of 12 bases. The germline V gene has CDR1 LNHDA and CDR2 SQIVND (reference sequence). The CDR3 loop is CASGSGYSTDTQYF. DNA of the CDR3: TGTGCCAGTGGCAGCGGGTATAGCACAGATACGCAGTATTTT.

The rearrangement joins TRBV19 to TRBJ2-5; possible D gene TRBD1, 6 bases. Germline lookup yields CDR1 LNHDA and CDR2 SQIVND (reference sequence). The V and J ends lost 5 bases and 4 bases respectively, with 17 bases between them. The CDR3 contains 15 residues. This CDR3 is CASSPDSLRGETQYF. CDR3 in DNA: TGTGCCAGTAGTCCGGACAGTTTAAGGGGAGAGACCCAGTACTTC.

This chain links TRBV7-2 with TRBJ1-1; no firm D call. CDR1 and CDR2 from the germline V gene are SGHTA and FQGNSA. V was shortened by 0 bases and J by 5 bases, with 7 bases between the two germline ends. The CDR3 consists of 13 residues. The chain's CDR3 is CASSLASLTEAFF. DNA for the CDR3: TGTGCCAGCAGCTTAGCGTCGTTGACTGAAGCTTTCTTT.

The V and J genes are TRBV6-1 and TRBJ1-2, with D perhaps matching TRBD1 (5 bases). Trimming stripped 2 bases from V and 0 bases from J, with 10 bases between. This CDR3 contains 15 residues. Germline V gene sequence: CDR1 MNHNS, CDR2 SASEGT. The CDR3 sequence is CASSETTTANYGYTF. The DNA of the CDR3 is TGTGCCAGCAGTGAAACTACGACAGCTAACTATGGCTACACCTTC.

The chain is built from TRBV4-3 and TRBJ1-2, with 7 bases identical to TRBD1. Germline CDR1 and CDR2: LGHNA and YSLEER. Trimming at V came to 1 base and at J to 4 bases, leaving 6 bases not matched to a gene. This CDR3 spans 15 amino acids. The CDR3 is CASSQVGGGVYGYTF. The DNA for the CDR3 is TGCGCCAGCAGCCAAGTTGGAGGGGGCGTCTATGGCTACACCTTC.

This clone showed up just a few times. The V call is TRBV30, the J call TRBJ1-1; D unresolved. Trimming left V 0 bases short and J 2 bases short, with 7 bases between. CDR3 size: 13 residues. In germline, CDR1 is GTSNPN, CDR2 SVGIG (reference sequence). CDR3 nucleotide sequence: TGTGCCTGGAGTGTGTCCTTCAACACTGAAGCTTTCTTT. It codes for CAWSVSFNTEAFF.